The T cell receptor beta chain described here comes from a study of cytomegalovirus exposure and HLA in healthy donors. Here immunoSEQ multiplex PCR was the method, and the copy in TCRdb shows in-frame clones only, minus some. The sample carries some 65,000 clones, about 94% recorded once. This clone occurred once. The germline V and J ends were trimmed by 0 bases and 13 bases, with 16 bases remaining between them. CDR1 is GTSNPN, CDR2 SVGIG, per germline (reference sequence). The CDR3 is 14 amino acids. Sequenced sample: PBMCs. This sequence was found in a man aged 18 to 29 in good health and CMV-seropositive. The chain employs TRBV30 and TRBJ1-6, with D tentatively TRBD1 (5 bases). This CDR3 is CAWSVWGLGGPLHF. The CDR3 DNA follows: TGTGCCTGGAGTGTTTGGGGCCTCGGAGGGCCCCTCCACTTT.